A selection of T cell receptor beta chains follows, all from one sample in a study of blood T cell repertoires in COVID-19. Sequencing was performed with immunoSEQ multiplex PCR; in TCRdb, only in-frame clones are kept and a portion is missing. The table includes about 33,000 clones, approximately 85% detected once. Sequencing was performed on peripheral blood. The receptors were gathered from a human donor in a cohort sampled during active COVID-19. Both conserved end residues are part of each CDR3. A D gene is named only where the DNA matches it firmly. Expanded clones get a size class; other rows say once, few or many, or leave the size out.

J	size	V	D	CDR3	DNA
TRBJ2-7	-	TRBV29-1	TRBD1	CSVTGGTGASSEQYF	TGCAGCGTCACAGGTGGGACAGGCGCAAGCAGCGAGCAGTACTTC
TRBJ1-1	-	TRBV11-2	-	CASSTPGHNFMNTEAFF	TGTGCCAGCAGCACCCCGGGACACAATTTCATGAACACTGAAGCTTTCTTT
TRBJ2-5	-	TRBV28	TRBD1	CASSLWTGEDETQYF	TGTGCCAGCAGTTTATGGACAGGGGAGGACGAGACCCAGTACTTC
TRBJ2-1	-	TRBV24-1	TRBD2	CATSDMTSGRVNEQFF	TGTGCCACCAGTGACATGACTAGCGGGAGAGTTAATGAGCAGTTCTTC
TRBJ2-1	few	TRBV19	TRBD2	CASSETGLAAGWYEQFF	TGTGCCAGTAGCGAAACCGGACTAGCGGCTGGATGGTATGAGCAGTTCTTC
TRBJ2-5	-	TRBV7-7	TRBD2	CASSLRLAEQETQYF	TGTGCTAGCAGCTTAAGGCTAGCGGAGCAAGAGACCCAGTACTTC
TRBJ2-7	-	TRBV29-1	TRBD1	CSVEGTGDLQQYF	TGCAGCGTTGAGGGGACAGGGGATTTACAGCAGTACTTC
TRBJ1-1	-	TRBV28	-	CASSFELNTEAFF	TGTGCCAGCAGTTTCGAGTTGAACACTGAAGCTTTCTTT
TRBJ2-6	-	TRBV25-1	TRBD1	CASSDTGQVISGANVLTF	TGTGCCAGCAGCGATACGGGACAGGTTATCTCTGGGGCCAACGTCCTGACTTTC
TRBJ2-1	once	TRBV19	TRBD1	CASSRQGVGYNEQFF	TGTGCCAGTAGTCGACAGGGAGTCGGGTACAATGAGCAGTTCTTC
TRBJ2-2	once	TRBV25-1	TRBD2	CASSGTSGRTYTGELFF	TGTGCCAGCAGTGGGACTAGCGGGAGAACGTACACCGGGGAGCTGTTTTTT
TRBJ1-5	-	TRBV5-6	-	CASSLAWGSDQHF	TGTGCCAGCAGCTTGGCTTGGGGCAGTGACCAGCATTTT
TRBJ2-7	-	TRBV7-9	-	CASSPRQPYEQYF	TGTGCCAGCAGCCCTCGACAGCCCTACGAGCAGTACTTC
TRBJ2-1	-	TRBV3-1/TRBV3-2	TRBD1	CASSQDGDRGYNEQFF	TGTGCCAGCAGCCAAGACGGGGACAGGGGCTACAATGAGCAGTTCTTC
TRBJ2-1	-	TRBV24-1	TRBD2	CATSSTSGSDSYNEQFF	TGTGCCACCAGTAGTACTAGCGGGAGCGATTCCTACAATGAGCAGTTCTTC
TRBJ2-1	few	TRBV5-1	TRBD2	CASSLLAGGTYNEQFF	TGCGCCAGCAGCTTATTAGCGGGGGGGACCTACAATGAGCAGTTCTTC
TRBJ2-4	-	TRBV10-3	TRBD2	CAISGGRGVAKNIQYF	TGTGCCATCAGTGGTGGGCGGGGGGTAGCCAAAAACATTCAGTACTTC